The sequence of this T cell receptor (beta chain) was determined in a study of PD-L1 blockade in urothelial cancer. Findings and limits, study-wide: Survival was better when pretreatment blood TCR clonality fell below the median.

Generated by immunoSEQ multiplex PCR, the TCRdb table keeps only in-frame clones and is missing some. Here the sample spans roughly 76,000 clones, 85% to 95% being singletons. This CDR3 has 15 residues. The V gene end was trimmed by 1 base and the J gene end by 2 bases; junction bases not matched to a gene: 3. Germline V CDR1 and CDR2: LNHDA, SQIVND (reference sequence). The time point is: peripheral blood 6 weeks after treatment start. As concerns this clone: Its antigen remains unknown.

Material: PBMCs, obtained around atezolizumab (anti-PD-L1) treatment. The chain has TRBV19 and TRBJ2-3, with 7 positions matching TRBD2. This clonotype was obtained from a woman of 80 years or more with urothelial cancer. Here the CDR3 reads CASSIASGVTDTQYF. The DNA for the CDR3 is TGTGCCAGTAGTATAGCTAGCGGCGTCACAGATACGCAGTATTTT.